This T cell receptor (beta chain) emerged from a study of shared clonotypes between healthy human individuals. Profiled with immunoSEQ multiplex PCR; TCRdb holds only in-frame clones, not every one. The sample lists 450,000 to 500,000 clones, about 78% occurring once. With 4 bases clipped from V and 0 bases from J, the junction kept 5 bases outside the gene matches. The CDR3 runs to 16 residues. In germline, CDR1 is SGHTA, CDR2 FQGTGA. The source material was PBMCs. This TCR came from a woman in her thirties or forties in good health. Some clones in this sample may be carry-over from other donors' samples. This chain links TRBV7-3 with TRBJ2-2; 7 positions match TRBD2. This chain's CDR3 is CASSYSSGANTGELFF. For the CDR3, the DNA is TGTGCCAGCAGCTACTCTAGCGGAGCGAACACCGGGGAGCTGTTTTTT.